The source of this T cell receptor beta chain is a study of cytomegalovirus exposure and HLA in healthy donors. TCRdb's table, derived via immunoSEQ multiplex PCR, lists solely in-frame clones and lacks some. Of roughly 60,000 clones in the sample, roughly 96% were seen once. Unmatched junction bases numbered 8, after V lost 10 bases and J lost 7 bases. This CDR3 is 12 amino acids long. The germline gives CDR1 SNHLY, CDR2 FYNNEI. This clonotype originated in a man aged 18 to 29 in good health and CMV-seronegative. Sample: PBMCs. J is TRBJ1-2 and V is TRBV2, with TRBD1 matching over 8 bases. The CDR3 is CANPDRVGGYTF. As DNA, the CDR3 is TGTGCCAATCCGGACAGGGTTGGTGGCTACACCTTC.